Listed here are 26 T cell receptor beta chains from one sample, sequenced in a study of control samples from healthy donors and cancer patients. Profiling relied on immunoSEQ multiplex PCR, and the TCRdb table lists in-frame clones only, not all of them. Of roughly 26,000 clones listed, 85% are singletons. Sequenced input: PBMCs. Source of these receptors: a woman aged 60-70 years with head and neck cancer.

The chain couples TRBV7-3 to TRBJ2-1; 10 bases map to TRBD2. The CDR3 is 15 residues long. V trimming: 5 bases; J trimming: 4 bases; junction bases outside the gene matches: 5. Germline V gives CDR1 SGHTA, CDR2 FQGTGA. The CDR3 reads CASSPRLAGYNEQFF. The DNA of the CDR3 is TGTGCCAGCAGCCCCCGACTAGCGGGTTACAATGAGCAGTTCTTC.

This rearrangement joins TRBV5-8 to TRBJ1-5; D gene unclear. Germline lookup yields CDR1 SGHTS and CDR2 YDEGEE. Deletions cut 2 bases from V and 9 bases from J, with 9 bases between. This CDR3 is built from 12 residues. CDR3 protein: CASSFGVRPQHF. In DNA, the CDR3 is TGTGCCAGCAGCTTCGGGGTGAGGCCCCAGCATTTT.

V usage is TRBV11-3 and J usage is TRBJ2-7; 7 positions match TRBD2. Unmatched junction bases numbered 12, after V lost 1 base and J lost 6 bases. Germline V CDR1 and CDR2: SGHNT, YENEEA. The CDR3 has 16 residues. The DNA for the CDR3 is TGTGCCAGCAGCTTAGTAAAGGGAGGGCCGGGTTCCGAGCAGTACTTC. Translated: CASSLVKGGPGSEQYF.

The genes are TRBV27 and TRBJ2-7; 9 bases map to TRBD2. The CDR3 totals 17 residues. V lost 2 bases, J lost 7 bases, and 15 bases stayed unmatched. Germline-derived CDR1 and CDR2 are MNHEY and SMNVEV (reference sequence). CDR3 residues: CASSLMASGTQRGEQYF. The CDR3 DNA is TGTGCCAGCAGTTTAATGGCTAGCGGGACCCAACGGGGGGAGCAGTACTTC.

The rearrangement links TRBV18 to TRBJ2-7, with 7 positions matching TRBD2. V shed 4 bases and J 2 bases; nucleotides not matched to a gene: 5. CDR1 is KGHSH, CDR2 LQKENI, per germline. The CDR3 length is 14 residues. The CDR3 loop is CASSRLAATYEQYF. As DNA, the CDR3 is TGTGCCAGCTCACGTCTAGCGGCAACCTACGAGCAGTACTTC.

The chain joins TRBV18 to TRBJ2-7; D gene uncertain. The V end was cut by 0 bases, the J end by 6 bases, with 12 bases between. This CDR3 has 14 residues. The germline CDR1 and CDR2 sequences are KGHSH and LQKENI. The CDR3 bases are TGTGCCAGCTCACCACCGACTGTAGTCTCCGAGCAGTACTTC. This codes for CASSPPTVVSEQYF. The variable domain in full, with the rest retrieved from reference TRBV18 and TRBJ2-7, is NAGVMQNPRHLVRRRGQEARLRCSPMKGHSHVYWYRQLPEEGLKFMVYLQKENIIDESGMPKERFSAEFPKEGPSILRIQQVVRGDSAAYFCASSPPTVVSEQYFGPGTRLTVT.

This chain joins TRBV15 and TRBJ2-7, with TRBD1 as a possible D gene (6 bases). CDR3 length: 16 amino acids. V lost 5 bases and J lost 6, with 23 bases in between. Looked up from germline, CDR1 is LNHNV and CDR2 is YYDKDF (reference sequence). CDR3 region: CATSPTKQGPSVEQYF. The CDR3 nucleotides read TGTGCCACCAGCCCCACAAAACAGGGCCCATCAGTCGAGCAGTACTTC.

The J gene is TRBJ1-1, the V gene TRBV27; 8 nucleotides align to TRBD1. Trimming took 2 bases from V and 3 from J; bases not matched to a gene: 2. CDR1 is MNHEY, CDR2 SMNVEV, per germline (reference sequence). This CDR3 has 14 amino acids. CDR3 loop: CASSLRQGYTEAFF. The CDR3 coding sequence is TGTGCCAGCAGTTTAAGACAGGGGTACACTGAAGCTTTCTTT.

CDR3 DNA sequence: TGTGCCAGCAGTTACTCAGGGACCGGCTACACCTTC. Its protein product is CASSYSGTGYTF. The chain uses TRBV6-2 or TRBV6-3 and TRBJ1-2, with a tentative D call TRBD1 (5 bases). Looked up from germline, CDR1 is MNHEY and CDR2 is SVGEGT. Trimming stripped 0 bases from V and 8 bases from J, with 7 bases between. The CDR3 has 12 amino acids.

The V call is TRBV27, the J call TRBJ2-6; D not certain. The V gene's germline CDR1 is MNHEY and CDR2 SMNVEV (reference sequence). V was clipped by 4 bases and J by 4 bases, with 14 bases between them. This CDR3 is 16 amino acids long. CDR3 nucleotides: TGTGCCAGCAGTTCTGGGCGGCTCGCCGGGGCCAACGTCCTGACTTTC. It yields the protein CASSSGRLAGANVLTF.

The chain uses TRBV30 and TRBJ2-7, with 9 bases identical to TRBD2. Germline assignment: CDR1 GTSNPN and CDR2 SVGIG (reference sequence). V was pared by 1 base and J by 6 bases, with 4 bases of the junction left unmatched. The CDR3 is made up of 13 amino acids. The CDR3 protein is CAWSAGLALEQYF. The CDR3 bases are TGTGCCTGGAGTGCTGGACTAGCGCTCGAGCAGTACTTC. Filled out from reference TRBV30 and TRBJ2-7, the complete variable domain reads SQTIHQWPATLVQPVGSPLSLECTVEGTSNPNLYWYRQAAGRGLQLLFYSVGIGQISSEVPQNLSASRPQDRQFILSSKKLLLSDSGFYLCAWSAGLALEQYFGPGTRLTVT.

The V call is TRBV4-2, the J call TRBJ1-6, with D possibly matching TRBD1 (6 bases). Germline assignment: CDR1 LGHNA and CDR2 YNFKEQ. There are 15 residues in the CDR3. The V end lost 2 bases, the J end lost 6 bases, and 11 bases lay between the germline ends. The chain's CDR3 is CASSQKGDINSPLHF. The CDR3 DNA sequence: TGTGCCAGCAGCCAAAAGGGGGACATTAATTCACCCCTCCACTTT.

The genes are TRBV5-6 and TRBJ2-1; 9 nucleotides agree with TRBD2. The V segment lost 4 bases and the J segment 7 bases; nucleotides outside the gene matches: 6. CDR3 length: 14 amino acids. Germline V gene sequence: CDR1 SGHDT, CDR2 YYEEEE. The CDR3 is CASSAGLAPNEQFF. Here the CDR3 DNA reads TGTGCCAGCAGCGCAGGACTAGCGCCTAATGAGCAGTTCTTC.

V and J are TRBV30 and TRBJ1-5; 7 positions match TRBD1. V was pared by 0 bases and J by 1 base, with 9 bases of the junction left unmatched. The germline V gene encodes CDR1 GTSNPN and CDR2 SVGIG (reference sequence). This CDR3 region has 17 residues. CDR3 region: CAWSVPGGKNSNQPQHF. Here the CDR3 DNA reads TGTGCCTGGAGTGTACCAGGGGGAAAGAACAGCAATCAGCCCCAGCATTTT.

The chain recombines TRBV6-1 with TRBJ1-2; D might be TRBD1 (5 bases). This CDR3 is built from 14 residues. Germline CDR1 MNHNS, CDR2 SASEGT. Trimming left V 2 bases short and J 7 bases short, with 14 bases between. The CDR3 loop reads CASSEKGQAAGYTF. The CDR3 DNA reads as TGTGCCAGCAGTGAAAAGGGGCAGGCAGCTGGCTACACCTTC.

This chain connects TRBV29-1 to TRBJ1-2, with D possibly being TRBD1 (5 bases). V lost 2 bases and J 6 bases, leaving 7 bases between the germline ends. Germline assignment: CDR1 SQVTM and CDR2 ANQGSEA. This CDR3 comprises 11 residues. DNA for the CDR3: TGCAGCGTTGAAAAGGGGAATGGCTACACCTTC. Amino acids: CSVEKGNGYTF.

The table lists this clone with a count of one. The V call is TRBV6-2 or TRBV6-3, the J call TRBJ2-2; unclear D gene. The CDR3 length is 16 residues. Trimming stripped 4 bases from V and 0 bases from J, with 12 bases between. Germline V CDR1 and CDR2: MNHEY, SVGEGT. The CDR3, as DNA: TGTGCCAGCAGTTCTCAAGGACCCGCGAACACCGGGGAGCTGTTTTTT. The encoded protein is CASSSQGPANTGELFF.

This clone was picked up one time. The chain combines TRBV3-1 (or the pseudogene TRBV3-2) with TRBJ2-2, with TRBD2 matching 12 bases. This CDR3 is built from 16 residues. The ends lost 2 bases at V and 4 bases at J; junction bases unmatched: 2. Germline CDR1 is LGHDT and CDR2 is YNNKEL (reference sequence). CDR3 sequence (DNA): TGTGCCAGCAGCCAACTACTAGCGGGAGGCACCGGGGAGCTGTTTTTT. Residues: CASSQLLAGGTGELFF.

J is TRBJ1-1 and V is TRBV7-9; D unresolved. The germline gives CDR1 SEHNR, CDR2 FQNEAQ (reference sequence). The CDR3 consists of 13 residues. V was trimmed by 6 bases and J by 1 base, leaving 9 bases between them. The CDR3 loop reads CASRKQENTEAFF. The CDR3 coding sequence is TGTGCCAGCAGGAAGCAGGAGAACACTGAAGCTTTCTTT.

The V and J genes are TRBV6-2 or TRBV6-3 and TRBJ2-3; possible D gene TRBD2, 5 bases. Germline-derived CDR1 and CDR2 are MNHEY and SVGEGT. V lost 2 bases to trimming and J lost 1 base, with 7 bases between them. This CDR3 comprises 14 residues. CDR3 region: CASSYVARTDTQYF. The CDR3 DNA is TGTGCCAGCAGTTACGTAGCGCGCACAGATACGCAGTATTTT.

The chain couples TRBV7-9 to TRBJ2-1; 14 bases agree with TRBD2. This CDR3 has 14 residues. J gave up 13 bases and V 4 bases, and 6 bases lay outside the gene matches. The germline V gene has CDR1 SEHNR and CDR2 FQNEAQ (reference sequence). The CDR3 is CASSYGLAGGIQFF. CDR3 bases: TGTGCCAGCAGCTATGGACTAGCGGGAGGAATTCAGTTCTTC.

The gene calls are TRBV5-6 and TRBJ2-5, with D perhaps matching TRBD1 (6 bases). The CDR3 consists of 14 residues. The V end lost 0 bases, the J end lost 2 bases, and 8 bases lay between the germline ends. CDR1 is SGHDT and CDR2 is YYEEEE in the germline V gene. In nucleotides, the CDR3 is TGTGCCAGCAGCTTGGGAGGGGGTCAAGAGACCCAGTACTTC. Encoded protein: CASSLGGGQETQYF.

The sample holds a few counts of this clone. V usage is TRBV20-1 and J usage is TRBJ1-1; perhaps TRBD1 as D (5 bases). The ends were cut back, 1 base at V and 9 bases at J, with 9 bases in the middle. Germline CDR1 is DFQATT and CDR2 is SNEGSKA (reference sequence). This CDR3 is built from 11 residues. The CDR3 DNA sequence: TGCAGTGCTAGAGTTGGGGGGAAAGCTTTCTTT. Translation gives CSARVGGKAFF.

The table lists this clone with a few counts. The chain is built from TRBV9 and TRBJ1-2; D unclear. V lost 0 bases and J lost 1, with 13 bases in between. CDR3 length equals 16 residues. Germline CDR1 and CDR2: SGDLS and YYNGEE. This CDR3 reads CASSVVDGVGNYGYTF. CDR3 bases: TGTGCCAGCAGCGTAGTGGATGGGGTTGGTAACTATGGCTACACCTTC.

The genes are TRBV5-1 and TRBJ1-6; maybe TRBD1 (5 bases). The germline V and J ends were trimmed by 0 bases and 9 bases, with 13 bases remaining between them. Germline V gene data show CDR1 as SGHRS and CDR2 as YFSETQ. The CDR3 consists of 15 residues. CDR3 nucleotides: TGCGCCAGCAGCTTGGCCTGGTCACAGGTTTCACCCCTCCACTTT. This gives the protein CASSLAWSQVSPLHF.

The chain combines TRBV10-3 with TRBJ2-1; possibly TRBD2 for D (5 bases). Trimming removed 6 bases at V and 5 bases at J, with 14 bases between. CDR1 is ENHRY and CDR2 is SYGVKD in the germline V gene. This CDR3 is built from 14 residues. CDR3 DNA: TGTGCCATCAGGAGGGTGGTAGATCACAATGAGCAGTTCTTC. It yields the protein CAIRRVVDHNEQFF.